This T cell receptor (beta chain) stems from a study of blood T cell repertoires in COVID-19. Study summary: Whether acute or convalescent, the COVID-19 samples came from the United States, Italy and Spain. T cells, B-cell-depleted T cells, or PBMCs supplied cDNA or gDNA.

Produced via immunoSEQ multiplex PCR; TCRdb's table is partial and in-frame only. The table includes over 85,000 clones, 65% to 90% detected once. CDR1 SGDLS and CDR2 YYNGEE come from the germline V gene. This CDR3 comprises 15 residues. The V gene end was trimmed by 4 bases and the J gene end by 4 bases; junction bases not matched to a gene: 5. The V call is TRBV9, the J call TRBJ2-3; 11 bases agree with TRBD2. The sequencing input was peripheral blood. The sequence derives from a man aged 55 to 69 with acute or convalescent COVID-19. CDR3 nucleotide sequence: TGTGCCAGCAGCACACTAGCGGGGGAATCAGATACGCAGTATTTT. This encodes CASSTLAGESDTQYF.